This paragraph reports one TCR beta chain. Trimming stripped 5 bases from V and 3 bases from J, with 10 bases between. Germline values: CDR1 LNHDA, CDR2 SQIVND (reference sequence). This CDR3 comprises 13 residues. The sample originates from a study of cytomegalovirus exposure and HLA in healthy donors. 60 Vbeta and 13 Jbeta primers were used in PCR. Assay: immunoSEQ multiplex PCR; the TCRdb copy retains only in-frame clones and omits some. The table has about 130,000 clones, around 80% seen once; the top ten hold under 5.5%. What was sequenced was PBMCs. The clonotype was recovered from a man aged 25-45 years in good health. J is TRBJ1-2 and V is TRBV19; maybe TRBD1 (5 bases). CDR3 coding DNA: TGTGCCAGTAGTGCGGACAAATACTATGGCTACACCTTC. Amino acids: CASSADKYYGYTF.